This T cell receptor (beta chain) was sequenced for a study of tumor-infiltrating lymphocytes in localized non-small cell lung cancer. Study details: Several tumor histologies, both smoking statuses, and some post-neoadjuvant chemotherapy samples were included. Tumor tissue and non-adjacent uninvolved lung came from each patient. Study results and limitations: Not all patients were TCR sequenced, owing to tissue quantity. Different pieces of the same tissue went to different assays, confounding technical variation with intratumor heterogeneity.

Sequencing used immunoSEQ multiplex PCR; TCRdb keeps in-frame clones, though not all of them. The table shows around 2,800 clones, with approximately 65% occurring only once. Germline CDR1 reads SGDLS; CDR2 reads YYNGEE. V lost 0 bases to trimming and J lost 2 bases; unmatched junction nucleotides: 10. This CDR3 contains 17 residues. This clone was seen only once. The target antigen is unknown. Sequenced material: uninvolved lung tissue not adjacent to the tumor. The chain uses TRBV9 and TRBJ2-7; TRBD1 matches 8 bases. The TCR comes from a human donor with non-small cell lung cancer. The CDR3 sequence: CASSVGPSPGQAYEQYF. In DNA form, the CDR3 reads TGTGCCAGCAGCGTAGGGCCATCTCCGGGACAGGCCTACGAGCAGTACTTC. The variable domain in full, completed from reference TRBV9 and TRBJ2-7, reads DSGVTQTPKHLITATGQRVTLRCSPRSGDLSVYWYQQSLDQGLQFLIQYYNGEERAKGNILERFSAQQFPDLHSELNLSSLELGDSALYFCASSVGPSPGQAYEQYFGPGTRLTVT.